What follows are 6 T cell receptor beta chains derived from one specimen sequenced in a study of cytomegalovirus exposure and HLA in healthy donors. The PCR ran on 60 Vbeta and 13 Jbeta primers. Profiling relied on immunoSEQ multiplex PCR, and the TCRdb table lists in-frame clones only, not all of them. The table has under 200,000 clones, around 80% seen once. Sample: PBMCs. The receptor source for this set is a woman aged 40 to 50 in good health and CMV-seropositive.

This clone has a handful of counts. At one end, the junction sequence differs from germline, possibly due to a read error. The CDR3 sequence is CASSISGRGNEQFF. The CDR3 bases are TGTGCTAGCAGCATTAGCGGGAGGGGGAATGAGCAGTTCTTC. The chain has TRBV7-7 and TRBJ2-1; 11 positions agree with TRBD2. Germline V gene data show CDR1 as SSHAT and CDR2 as FNYEAQ (reference sequence). CDR3 length: 14 amino acids.

The rearrangement links TRBV2 to TRBJ2-3; D may be TRBD2 (6 bases). The CDR3 loop spans 15 amino acids. V lost 6 bases, J lost 0 bases, and 13 bases lay in between. CDR1 and CDR2 from the germline V gene are SNHLY and FYNNEI. CDR3 DNA sequence: TGTGCCAGCAGGGCTGGAGGGCCTAGCACAGATACGCAGTATTTT. Protein sequence: CASRAGGPSTDTQYF.

This chain connects TRBV5-4 to TRBJ2-1, with 8 bases matching TRBD2. Trimming removed 2 bases from V and 7 bases from J; junction bases left unmatched: 5. This CDR3 is built from 14 residues. The V gene's germline CDR1 is SGHNT and CDR2 YYREEE (reference sequence). The CDR3 DNA follows: TGTGCCAGCAGCTTACTAGCGGAGGGGAATGAGCAGTTCTTC. This translates into CASSLLAEGNEQFF.

The rearrangement uses TRBV30 and TRBJ2-3; D gene uncertain. Germline V gene lookup returns CDR1 GTSNPN and CDR2 SVGIG (reference sequence). V was shortened by 0 bases and J by 10 bases, with 5 bases between the two germline ends. CDR3 length: 10 amino acids. The CDR3 is CAWSVRSQYF. The CDR3 nucleotides read TGTGCCTGGAGTGTACGGTCGCAGTATTTT.

CDR3 loop: CASTQGGSGANVLTF. DNA for the CDR3: TGTGCCAGCACCCAAGGAGGGAGTGGGGCCAACGTCCTGACTTTC. V and J are TRBV6-6 and TRBJ2-6; weak D call: TRBD2 (6 bases). CDR3 length: 15 amino acids. V lost 7 bases to trimming and J lost 3 bases, with 13 bases between them. Germline CDR1 MNHNY, CDR2 SVGAGI (reference sequence).

The chain has TRBV5-1 and TRBJ2-3; 7 bases line up with TRBD2. Germline V gene data show CDR1 as SGHRS and CDR2 as YFSETQ. J was trimmed by 3 bases and V by 5 bases; bases with no gene match: 6. The CDR3 is 14 residues long. This chain's CDR3 is CASSAVRETDTQYF. The CDR3 coding sequence is TGCGCCAGCAGTGCCGTGCGGGAGACAGATACGCAGTATTTT.